This T cell receptor beta chain is from a study of blood T cell repertoires in COVID-19. At the level of the study: The United States, Italy and Spain provided the acute and convalescent COVID-19 samples. T cells, B-cell-depleted T cells, or PBMCs supplied cDNA or gDNA.

Assignment of participants to cohorts was predicated upon participant-reported clinical history. In the authors' methods: Scientists estimated how many nucleated cells there were by amplifying reference gene primers. Measured with immunoSEQ multiplex PCR; TCRdb has only the in-frame clones, and not every one. D and trimming come from the DNA, and the V and J calls and clone size come from that table. The data contain 300,000 to 350,000 clones, 90% of them singletons. This CDR3 is built from 13 residues. The V end was cut by 5 bases, the J end by 5 bases, with 10 bases between. Germline V gene sequence: CDR1 SGHTA, CDR2 FQGTGA.

The sequenced sample consisted of PBMCs or T cells enriched from blood (not recorded which). This receptor was taken from a woman in her late teens or twenties with acute COVID-19. The rearrangement uses TRBV7-3 and TRBJ1-5, with a tentative D call TRBD1 (6 bases). The CDR3 sequence: CASSMDRDQPQHF. In DNA form, the CDR3 reads TGTGCCAGCAGCATGGACAGAGATCAGCCCCAGCATTTT.